Listed below are T cell receptor beta chains from one sample, sequenced in a study of technical replicates of blood from a handful of donors. Sequencing was performed with immunoSEQ multiplex PCR; in TCRdb, only in-frame clones are kept and a portion is missing. Found here are approximately 97,000 clones, around 96% of them singletons; the top ten hold approximately 0.38%. The specimen was T cells isolated from PBMCs. The source of these receptors is a human donor in good health. Both conserved end residues are part of each CDR3. Each record gives: clone size, J gene, V gene, D gene, CDR3 protein, CDR3 DNA. The D gene is left open where the match is weak. For some rows the clone size is stated as once, few or many, or as a class when expanded; others skip it.

once,TRBJ2-7,TRBV23-1,-,CASSQSPSKRLAYEQYF,TGCGCCAGCAGTCAATCCCCCTCGAAGAGACTAGCCTACGAGCAGTACTTC
-,TRBJ2-5,TRBV7-6,-,CASSLRTGETQYF,TGTGCCAGCAGCTTAAGAACGGGGGAGACCCAGTACTTC
-,TRBJ1-2,TRBV12-2,-,CASRPHLGQNYGYTF,TGTGCAAGTCGCCCCCACCTGGGACAGAACTATGGCTACACCTTC
-,TRBJ1-2,TRBV1,-,CTSSQDRGLGYTF,TGCACCAGCAGCCAAGACAGGGGTTTAGGCTACACCTTC
once,TRBJ1-1,TRBV4-2,-,CASSQAGIDTEAFF,TGTGCCAGCAGCCAAGCCGGGATTGACACTGAAGCTTTCTTT
-,TRBJ1-5,TRBV19,TRBD1,CASSIPGQGADQPQHF,TGTGCCAGTAGTATCCCCGGACAGGGGGCTGATCAGCCCCAGCATTTT
-,TRBJ1-2,TRBV7-8,-,CASSLASNYGYTF,TGTGCCAGCAGCTTAGCCAGTAACTATGGCTACACCTTC
-,TRBJ1-2,TRBV5-6,-,CASSLVGSYGYTF,TGTGCCAGCAGCTTGGTCGGTAGCTATGGCTACACCTTC
-,TRBJ2-7,TRBV5-1,-,CASGWRATSYEQYF,TGCGCCAGCGGGTGGCGGGCAACCTCCTACGAGCAGTACTTC
-,TRBJ1-5,TRBV2,-,CASSDLTGYQPQHF,TGTGCCAGCAGTGATCTAACAGGGTATCAGCCCCAGCATTTT
-,TRBJ2-2,TRBV5-1,TRBD2,CASSLTRDPLAGERLDTGELFF,TGCGCCAGCAGCTTGACTCGAGACCCACTAGCGGGAGAGAGGTTGGACACCGGGGAGCTGTTTTTT
-,TRBJ2-5,TRBV13,-,CASSWRRDAKETQYF,TGTGCCAGCAGCTGGCGGAGGGACGCCAAAGAGACCCAGTACTTC
-,TRBJ2-4,TRBV7-2,TRBD2,CASSVVSGTRENIQYF,TGTGCCAGCAGCGTAGTATCCGGGACTAGGGAGAACATTCAGTACTTC